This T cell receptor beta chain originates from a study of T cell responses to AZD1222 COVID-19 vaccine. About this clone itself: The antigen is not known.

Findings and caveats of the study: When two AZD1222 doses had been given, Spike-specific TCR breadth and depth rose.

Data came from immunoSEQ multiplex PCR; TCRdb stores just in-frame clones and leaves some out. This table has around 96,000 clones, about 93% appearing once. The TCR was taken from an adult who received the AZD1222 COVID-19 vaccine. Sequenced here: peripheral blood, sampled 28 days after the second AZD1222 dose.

CDR3 nucleotide sequence: TGTGCCAGCAGCTTGGGGCAGTTCTCTGGAAACACCATATATTTT. This encodes CASSLGQFSGNTIYF. V and J are TRBV5-8 and TRBJ1-3; D remains ambiguous. This CDR3 is built from 15 residues. CDR1 SGHTS and CDR2 YDEGEE come from the germline V gene. Trimming took off 0 bases at V and 0 bases at J, with 7 bases between the two ends.